This entry lists 19 T cell receptor beta chains sequenced from one sample in a study of OX40 agonist ivuxolimab in advanced cancers. TCRdb's table, derived via immunoSEQ multiplex PCR, lists solely in-frame clones and lacks some. The sample comprises about 30,000 clones, 84% of which are singletons, and more than 20% rests with the top ten. This specimen was CD4+ or CD8+ T cells sorted from blood, taken in a trial of the OX40 agonist ivuxolimab. These receptor sequences come from an adult with an advanced solid tumor such as melanoma, head and neck, liver or kidney cancer.

The table lists this clone with a count of one. This chain uses TRBV25-1 with TRBJ2-5, with D perhaps matching TRBD1 (5 bases). Per the germline V gene, CDR1 is MGHDK and CDR2 is SYGVNS. This CDR3 spans 13 amino acids. Trimming took off 8 bases at V and 0 bases at J, with 10 bases between the two ends. For the CDR3, the DNA is TGTGCCAGCGCCGAGGACAACCAAGAGACCCAGTACTTC. Translating it yields CASAEDNQETQYF.

The chain is built from TRBV28 and TRBJ2-2, with D unclear. Germline V gene lookup returns CDR1 MDHEN and CDR2 SYDVKM. V gave up 2 bases and J gave up 2 bases, with 0 bases separating them. CDR3 length equals 12 residues. This CDR3 is CASSLNTGELFF. The CDR3 bases are TGTGCCAGCAGTTTAAACACCGGGGAGCTGTTTTTT.

The V call is TRBV7-9, the J call TRBJ2-3, with 11 bases aligning to TRBD1. CDR1 is SEHNR and CDR2 is FQNEAQ in the germline V gene (reference sequence). The CDR3 is 15 amino acids. The V and J ends lost 4 bases and 6 bases, in that order; junction bases with no gene match: 6. Here the CDR3 reads CASSYPGQGEDTQYF. The CDR3 coding sequence is TGTGCCAGCAGCTACCCGGGACAGGGGGAGGATACGCAGTATTTT.

In its sample, this clone was seen many times. V is TRBV6-4 and J is TRBJ1-2, with TRBD1 identical over 9 bases. The V and J ends lost 3 bases and 5 bases, in that order; junction bases with no gene match: 10. Germline loops: CDR1 MRHNA, CDR2 SNTAGT. This CDR3 is 16 amino acids long. DNA for the CDR3: TGTGCCAGCAGTGAAGACCCGACAGGGGGAAATTATGGCTACACCTTC. Amino acids: CASSEDPTGGNYGYTF.

The V gene is TRBV9, the J gene TRBJ2-7; 12 bases map to TRBD2. This CDR3 is 16 amino acids long. Germline CDR1 SGDLS, CDR2 YYNGEE. The V gene end was trimmed by 4 bases and the J gene end by 3 bases; junction bases not matched to a gene: 8. CDR3 sequence reads: CASSPQTSGSLYEQYF. The CDR3 DNA reads TGTGCCAGCAGCCCTCAGACTAGCGGGAGCCTCTACGAGCAGTACTTC.

For this clone: Other DNA sequences in the sample encode the same CDR3. The rearrangement links TRBV4-2 to TRBJ2-2; perhaps TRBD2 as D (7 bases). This CDR3 contains 17 residues. The V and J ends lost 4 bases and 3 bases respectively, with 18 bases between them. Looked up from germline, CDR1 is LGHNA and CDR2 is YNFKEQ. CDR3 DNA sequence: TGTGCCAGCAGCCTATCATGGGGGGGCGGCGACACCGGGGAGCTGTTTTTT. It yields the protein CASSLSWGGGDTGELFF.

This chain links TRBV4-1 with TRBJ2-4, with D unclear. The CDR3 loop spans 15 amino acids. Germline-derived CDR1 and CDR2 are MGHRA and YSYEKL. V lost 0 bases, J lost 0 bases, and 6 bases lay in between. DNA for the CDR3: TGCGCCAGCAGCCAAGATGCCGTAGCCAAAAACATTCAGTACTTC. Translated: CASSQDAVAKNIQYF.

The V call is TRBV15, the J call TRBJ2-1, with 7 bases fitting TRBD2. Germline lookup yields CDR1 LNHNV and CDR2 YYDKDF (reference sequence). The CDR3 runs to 15 residues. Unmatched junction bases numbered 6, after V lost 1 base and J lost 6 bases. The CDR3 reads CATSRGTSETNEQFF. CDR3 in DNA: TGTGCCACCAGCAGAGGAACTAGCGAGACCAATGAGCAGTTCTTC.

The chain uses TRBV6-4 and TRBJ2-2; D ambiguous. CDR3 length: 14 residues. The germline V gene encodes CDR1 MRHNA and CDR2 SNTAGT. V was clipped by 0 bases and J by 3 bases, with 5 bases between them. The CDR3 loop is CASSDSKDTGELFF. As DNA, the CDR3 is TGTGCCAGCAGTGACTCGAAGGACACCGGGGAGCTGTTTTTT.

This clone was found once. The rearrangement joins TRBV10-1 to TRBJ1-4; D may be TRBD1 (5 bases). In germline, CDR1 is WNHNN, CDR2 SYGVQD (reference sequence). Trimming removed 0 bases from V and 10 bases from J, with 21 bases in between. The CDR3 runs to 17 residues. As DNA, the CDR3 is TGCGCCAGCAGTGAGTCGGGACGTCTCCATATGATCGTAAAACTGTTTTTT. Translating gives CASSESGRLHMIVKLFF.

This clone was detected ten times or more. This chain links TRBV2 with TRBJ2-7; 7 nucleotides align to TRBD1. This CDR3 contains 14 residues. Germline V CDR1 and CDR2: SNHLY, FYNNEI. The V and J ends lost 10 bases and 2 bases, in that order; junction bases with no gene match: 11. The CDR3 reads CAIVPRDRTYEQYF. The CDR3 DNA is TGTGCCATCGTTCCCCGGGACAGAACCTACGAGCAGTACTTC.

The rearrangement links TRBV28 to TRBJ2-1, with 16 bases aligning to TRBD2. CDR3 length equals 16 residues. Germline values: CDR1 MDHEN, CDR2 SYDVKM. J gave up 8 bases and V 6 bases, and 7 bases lay outside the gene matches. This chain's CDR3 is CASRGLAGGPGDEQFF. Here the CDR3 DNA reads TGTGCCAGCAGGGGACTAGCGGGAGGGCCGGGCGATGAGCAGTTCTTC.

This clone was counted a single time. The chain recombines TRBV29-1 with TRBJ1-1; D might be TRBD1 (5 bases). V dropped 6 bases and J dropped 3 bases, with 14 bases sitting between them. The CDR3 runs 13 residues. The germline CDR1 and CDR2 sequences are SQVTM and ANQGSEA. The chain's CDR3 is CSVAEGFDTEAFF. The CDR3 bases are TGCAGCGTCGCTGAGGGGTTTGACACTGAAGCTTTCTTT.

The chain carries TRBV9 and TRBJ1-4; TRBD1 matches at 9 bases. Trimming removed 4 bases from V and 5 bases from J; junction bases left unmatched: 6. From germline, CDR1 is SGDLS and CDR2 YYNGEE. The CDR3 totals 15 residues. CDR3 region: CASSRGDRANEKLFF. The CDR3 bases are TGTGCCAGCAGCCGGGGGGACAGGGCAAATGAAAAACTGTTTTTT. Full variable domain (rest looked up from reference TRBV9 and TRBJ1-4): DSGVTQTPKHLITATGQRVTLRCSPRSGDLSVYWYQQSLDQGLQFLIQYYNGEERAKGNILERFSAQQFPDLHSELNLSSLELGDSALYFCASSRGDRANEKLFFGSGTQLSVL.

This clone was observed once. The chain uses TRBV7-9 and TRBJ2-1, with 8 bases matching TRBD2. Germline V gene data show CDR1 as SEHNR and CDR2 as FQNEAQ (reference sequence). V lost 0 bases and J lost 6; bases outside the gene matches: 13. The CDR3 is made up of 18 amino acids. The CDR3 loop reads CASSLALTSGGESNEQFF. As DNA, the CDR3 is TGTGCCAGCAGCTTAGCCCTAACTAGCGGTGGGGAATCCAATGAGCAGTTCTTC.

In this sample, this clone turned up once. This chain links TRBV6-1 with TRBJ2-5; D gene ambiguous. V lost 4 bases and J lost 5, with 11 bases in between. Looked up from germline, CDR1 is MNHNS and CDR2 is SASEGT. The CDR3 loop spans 13 amino acids. Here the CDR3 DNA reads TGTGCCAGCAGTGGTCTGGGTCGGGAGACCCAGTACTTC. Its translation is CASSGLGRETQYF.

The chain is built from TRBV6-1 and TRBJ2-7; possibly TRBD2 for D (5 bases). The CDR3 is 13 amino acids. Germline V gene data show CDR1 as MNHNS and CDR2 as SASEGT. Trimming left V 7 bases short and J 0 bases short, with 10 bases between. CDR3 amino acids: CASTDSSSYEQYF. The CDR3 DNA reads as TGTGCCAGCACGGACTCAAGCTCCTACGAGCAGTACTTC.

This rearrangement joins TRBV6-5 to TRBJ1-4; possibly TRBD1 for D (5 bases). The CDR3 contains 16 residues. With 0 bases removed from V and 4 bases from J, the gap between germline ends came to 12 bases. From germline, CDR1 is MNHEY and CDR2 SVGAGI. This CDR3 is CASSYSGGENNEKLFF. CDR3 sequence (DNA): TGTGCCAGCAGTTACTCGGGGGGGGAGAATAATGAAAAACTGTTTTTT.

The J gene is TRBJ1-1, the V gene TRBV27, with a possible D match to TRBD1 (6 bases). V was pared by 2 bases and J by 0 bases, with 10 bases between. The CDR3 loop spans 15 amino acids. CDR1 and CDR2 from the germline V gene are MNHEY and SMNVEV (reference sequence). The CDR3 coding sequence is TGTGCCAGCAGTTTAGGACAGACTTTGAACACTGAAGCTTTCTTT. It yields the protein CASSLGQTLNTEAFF.